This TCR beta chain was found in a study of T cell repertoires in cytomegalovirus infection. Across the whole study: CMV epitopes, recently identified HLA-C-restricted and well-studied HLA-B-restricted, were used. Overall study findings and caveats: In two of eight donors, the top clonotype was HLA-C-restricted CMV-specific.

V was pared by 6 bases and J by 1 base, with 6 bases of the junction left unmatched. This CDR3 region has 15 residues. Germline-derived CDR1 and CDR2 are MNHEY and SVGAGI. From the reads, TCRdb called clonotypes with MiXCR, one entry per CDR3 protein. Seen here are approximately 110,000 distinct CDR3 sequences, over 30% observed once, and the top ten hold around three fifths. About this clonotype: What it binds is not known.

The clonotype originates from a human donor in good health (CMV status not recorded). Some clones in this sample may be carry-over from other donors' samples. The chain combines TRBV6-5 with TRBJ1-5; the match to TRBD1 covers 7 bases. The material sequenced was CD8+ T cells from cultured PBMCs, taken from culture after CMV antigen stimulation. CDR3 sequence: CASSAGGFSNQPQHF. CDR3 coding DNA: TGTGCCAGCAGCGCAGGGGGGTTCAGCAATCAGCCCCAGCATTTT.